This T cell receptor beta chain was sequenced for a study of OX40 agonist ivuxolimab in advanced cancers. About the research overall: Prior anti-PD-1, anti-PD-L1 or anti-CTLA-4 therapy did not bar entry, and approximately 40% had some.

Systemic immunosuppression or autoimmune disease history was grounds to exclude patients. The timepoints at which blood was sampled were baseline, cycle 4 day 1, and cycle 7 day 1. As concerns this clone: Its target is not known.

Sequenced by immunoSEQ multiplex PCR; TCRdb stores in-frame clones only, minus some. The sample yields 60,000 or so clones, 85% to 95% seen once. Study findings and constraints: Partial responders receiving 0.1-3.0 mg/kg showed among the lowest clonal expansion.

The CDR3 sequence is 14 residues long. The V end lost 6 bases, the J end lost 5 bases, and 13 bases lay between the germline ends. Germline loops: CDR1 SGHTA, CDR2 FQGTGA. The sample was CD4+ or CD8+ T cells sorted from blood, taken in a trial of the OX40 agonist ivuxolimab. The chain combines TRBV7-3 with TRBJ2-2; the D gene is possibly TRBD1 (7 bases). The clonotype comes from an adult with an advanced solid tumor such as melanoma, head and neck, liver or kidney cancer. The CDR3 bases are TGTGCCAGCAGTCGGCAGGGGGGAACCGGGGAGCTGTTTTTT. Its protein product is CASSRQGGTGELFF. The full variable domain, completed using reference TRBV7-3 and TRBJ2-2, is GAGVSQTPSNKVTEKGKYVELRCDPISGHTALYWYRQSLGQGPEFLIYFQGTGAADDSGLPNDRFFAVRPEGSVSTLKIQRTERGDSAVYLCASSRQGGTGELFFGEGSRLTVL.